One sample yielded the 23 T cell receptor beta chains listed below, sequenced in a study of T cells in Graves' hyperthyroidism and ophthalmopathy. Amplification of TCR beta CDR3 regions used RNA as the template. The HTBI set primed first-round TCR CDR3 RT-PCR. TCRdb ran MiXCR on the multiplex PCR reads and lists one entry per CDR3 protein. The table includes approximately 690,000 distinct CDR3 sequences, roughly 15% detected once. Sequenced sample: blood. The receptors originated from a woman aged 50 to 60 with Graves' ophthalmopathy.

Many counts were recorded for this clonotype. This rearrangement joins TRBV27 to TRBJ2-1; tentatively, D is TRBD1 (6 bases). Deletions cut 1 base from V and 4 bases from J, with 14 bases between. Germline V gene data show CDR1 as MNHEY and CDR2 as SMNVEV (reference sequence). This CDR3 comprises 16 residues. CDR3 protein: CASSLWAGVGYNEQFF. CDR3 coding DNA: TGTGCCAGCAGTTTATGGGCAGGGGTTGGGTACAATGAGCAGTTCTTC.

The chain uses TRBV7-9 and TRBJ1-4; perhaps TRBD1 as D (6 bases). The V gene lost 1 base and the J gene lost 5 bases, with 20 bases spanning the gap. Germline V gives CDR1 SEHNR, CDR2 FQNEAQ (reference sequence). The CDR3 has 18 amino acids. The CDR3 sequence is CASSLGRGGLPLNEKLFF. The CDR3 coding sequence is TGTGCCAGCAGCTTAGGCAGGGGAGGTCTTCCCTTAAATGAAAAACTGTTTTTT.

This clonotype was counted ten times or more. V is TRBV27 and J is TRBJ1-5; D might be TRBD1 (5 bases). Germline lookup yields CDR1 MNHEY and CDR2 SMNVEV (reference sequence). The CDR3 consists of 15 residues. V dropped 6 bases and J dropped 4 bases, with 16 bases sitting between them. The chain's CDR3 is CASSLGNRGNQPQHF. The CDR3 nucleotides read TGTGCCAGCAGCCTAGGGAATAGGGGAAATCAGCCCCAGCATTTT.

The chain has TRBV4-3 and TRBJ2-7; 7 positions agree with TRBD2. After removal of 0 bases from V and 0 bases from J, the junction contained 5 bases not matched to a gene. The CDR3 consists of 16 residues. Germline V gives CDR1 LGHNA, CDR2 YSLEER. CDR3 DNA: TGCGCCAGCAGCCAAGATTTAGCTAGCGGCTCCTACGAGCAGTACTTC. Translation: CASSQDLASGSYEQYF.

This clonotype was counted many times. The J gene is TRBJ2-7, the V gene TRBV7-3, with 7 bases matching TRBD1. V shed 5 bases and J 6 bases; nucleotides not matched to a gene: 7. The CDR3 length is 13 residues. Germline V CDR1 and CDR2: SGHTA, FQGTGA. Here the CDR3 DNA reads TGTGCCAGCAGCCTAGGGACAGCCGCCGAGCAGTACTTC. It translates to CASSLGTAAEQYF. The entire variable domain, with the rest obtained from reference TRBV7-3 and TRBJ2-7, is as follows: GAGVSQTPSNKVTEKGKYVELRCDPISGHTALYWYRQSLGQGPEFLIYFQGTGAADDSGLPNDRFFAVRPEGSVSTLKIQRTERGDSAVYLCASSLGTAAEQYFGPGTRLTVT.

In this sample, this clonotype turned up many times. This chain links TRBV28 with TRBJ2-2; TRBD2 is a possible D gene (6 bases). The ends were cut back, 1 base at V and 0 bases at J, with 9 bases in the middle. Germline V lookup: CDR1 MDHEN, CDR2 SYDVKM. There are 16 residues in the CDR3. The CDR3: CASSLFQRANTGELFF. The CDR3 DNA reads TGTGCCAGCAGTTTATTTCAGCGGGCGAACACCGGGGAGCTGTTTTTT.

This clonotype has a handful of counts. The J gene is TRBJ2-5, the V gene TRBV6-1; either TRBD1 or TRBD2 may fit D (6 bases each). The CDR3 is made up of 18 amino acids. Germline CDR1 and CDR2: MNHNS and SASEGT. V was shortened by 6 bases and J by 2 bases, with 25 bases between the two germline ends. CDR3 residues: CASSPAEGGRRLQETQYF. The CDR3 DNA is TGTGCCAGCAGCCCCGCGGAGGGGGGCCGGAGGCTGCAAGAGACCCAGTACTTC.

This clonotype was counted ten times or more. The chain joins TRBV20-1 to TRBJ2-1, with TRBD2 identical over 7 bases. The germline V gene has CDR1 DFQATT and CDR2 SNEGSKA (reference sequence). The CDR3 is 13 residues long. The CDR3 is CSPRAGDSNEQFF. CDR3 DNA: TGCAGCCCCAGGGCGGGAGATTCAAATGAGCAGTTCTTC.

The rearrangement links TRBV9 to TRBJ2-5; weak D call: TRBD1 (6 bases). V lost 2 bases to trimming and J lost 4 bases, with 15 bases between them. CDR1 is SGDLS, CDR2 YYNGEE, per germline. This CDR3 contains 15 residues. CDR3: CASSVTGTPGETQYF. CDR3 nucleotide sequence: TGTGCCAGCAGCGTTACAGGGACCCCGGGAGAGACCCAGTACTTC. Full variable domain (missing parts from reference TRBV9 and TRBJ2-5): DSGVTQTPKHLITATGQRVTLRCSPRSGDLSVYWYQQSLDQGLQFLIQYYNGEERAKGNILERFSAQQFPDLHSELNLSSLELGDSALYFCASSVTGTPGETQYFGPGTRLLVL.

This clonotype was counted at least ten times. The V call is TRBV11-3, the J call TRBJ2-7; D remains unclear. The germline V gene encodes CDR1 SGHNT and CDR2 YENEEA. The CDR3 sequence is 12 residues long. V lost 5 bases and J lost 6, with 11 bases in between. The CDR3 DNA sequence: TGTGCCAGCAGCCCCCGATCGGTCGAGCAGTACTTC. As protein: CASSPRSVEQYF.

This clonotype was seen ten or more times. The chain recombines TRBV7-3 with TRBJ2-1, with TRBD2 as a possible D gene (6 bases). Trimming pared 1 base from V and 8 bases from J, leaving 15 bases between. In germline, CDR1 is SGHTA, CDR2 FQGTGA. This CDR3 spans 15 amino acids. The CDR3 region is CASSLIGSSGDEQFF. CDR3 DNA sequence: TGTGCCAGCAGCTTAATCGGGAGTAGTGGCGATGAGCAGTTCTTC.

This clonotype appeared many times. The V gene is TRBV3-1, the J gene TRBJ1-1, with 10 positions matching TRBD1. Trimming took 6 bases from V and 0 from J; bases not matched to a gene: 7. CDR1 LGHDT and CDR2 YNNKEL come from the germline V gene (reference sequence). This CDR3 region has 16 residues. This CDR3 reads CASRPRDRGMNTEAFF. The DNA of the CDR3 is TGTGCCAGCAGACCCCGGGACAGGGGTATGAACACTGAAGCTTTCTTT.

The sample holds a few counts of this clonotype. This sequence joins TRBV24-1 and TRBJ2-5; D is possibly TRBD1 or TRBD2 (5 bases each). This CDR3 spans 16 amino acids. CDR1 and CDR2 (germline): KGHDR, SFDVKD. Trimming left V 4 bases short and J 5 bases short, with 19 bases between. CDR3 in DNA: TGTGCCACCAGTGAAGCCGGGACGATGAAAGGGGAGACCCAGTACTTC. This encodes CATSEAGTMKGETQYF.

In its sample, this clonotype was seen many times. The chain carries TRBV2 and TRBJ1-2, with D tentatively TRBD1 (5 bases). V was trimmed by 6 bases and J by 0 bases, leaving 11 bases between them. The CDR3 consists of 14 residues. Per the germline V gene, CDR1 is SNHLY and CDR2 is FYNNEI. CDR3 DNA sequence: TGTGCCAGCAGAGGGGACGGGACTAACTATGGCTACACCTTC. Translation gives CASRGDGTNYGYTF.

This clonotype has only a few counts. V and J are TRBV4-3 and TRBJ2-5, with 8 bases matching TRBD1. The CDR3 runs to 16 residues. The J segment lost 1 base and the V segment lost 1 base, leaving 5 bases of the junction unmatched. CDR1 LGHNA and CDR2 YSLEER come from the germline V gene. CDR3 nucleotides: TGCGCCAGCAGCCAAGTGGGGACAGGCACCCAAGAGACCCAGTACTTC. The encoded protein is CASSQVGTGTQETQYF.

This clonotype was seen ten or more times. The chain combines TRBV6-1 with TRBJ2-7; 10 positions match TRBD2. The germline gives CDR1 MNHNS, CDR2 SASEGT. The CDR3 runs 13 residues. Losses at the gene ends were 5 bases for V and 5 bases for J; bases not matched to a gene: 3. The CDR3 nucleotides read TGTGCCAGCAGTAGTACTAGCGGGAACGAGCAGTACTTC. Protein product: CASSSTSGNEQYF.

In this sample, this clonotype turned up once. The DNA for the CDR3 is TGCAGTGCCAGGACTAGCGGTCCCAACACCGGGGAGCTGTTTTTT. This gives the protein CSARTSGPNTGELFF. The rearrangement joins TRBV20-1 to TRBJ2-2; TRBD2 aligns across 10 bases. J was trimmed by 2 bases and V by 6 bases; bases with no gene match: 6. Germline loops: CDR1 DFQATT, CDR2 SNEGSKA (reference sequence). This CDR3 is built from 15 residues.

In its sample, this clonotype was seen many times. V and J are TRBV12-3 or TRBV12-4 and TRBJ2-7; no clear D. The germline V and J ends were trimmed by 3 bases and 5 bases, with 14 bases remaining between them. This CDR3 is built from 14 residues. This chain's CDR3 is CASSFWDRVNEQYF. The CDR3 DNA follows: TGTGCCAGCAGTTTTTGGGATCGGGTTAACGAGCAGTACTTC.

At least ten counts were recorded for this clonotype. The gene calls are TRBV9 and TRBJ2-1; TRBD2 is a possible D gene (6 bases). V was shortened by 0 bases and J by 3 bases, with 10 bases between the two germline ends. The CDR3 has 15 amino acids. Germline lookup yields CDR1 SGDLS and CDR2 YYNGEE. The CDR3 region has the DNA TGTGCCAGCAGCGTAGAACTAGCTAACTACAATGAGCAGTTCTTC. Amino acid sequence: CASSVELANYNEQFF. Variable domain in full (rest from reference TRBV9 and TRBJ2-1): DSGVTQTPKHLITATGQRVTLRCSPRSGDLSVYWYQQSLDQGLQFLIQYYNGEERAKGNILERFSAQQFPDLHSELNLSSLELGDSALYFCASSVELANYNEQFFGPGTRLTVL.

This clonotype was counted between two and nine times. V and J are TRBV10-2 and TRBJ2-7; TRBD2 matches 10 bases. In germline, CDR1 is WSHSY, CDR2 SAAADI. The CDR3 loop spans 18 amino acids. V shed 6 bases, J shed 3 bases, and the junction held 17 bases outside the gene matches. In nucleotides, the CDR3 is TGCGCCAGCAGACCGACTGGGGGGCTAGCGGGAGATATCTACGAGCAGTACTTC. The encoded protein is CASRPTGGLAGDIYEQYF.

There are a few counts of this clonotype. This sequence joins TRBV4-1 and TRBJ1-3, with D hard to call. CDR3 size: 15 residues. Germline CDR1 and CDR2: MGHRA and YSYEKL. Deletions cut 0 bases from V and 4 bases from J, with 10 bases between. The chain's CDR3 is CASSQDSQAGNTIYF. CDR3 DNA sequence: TGCGCCAGCAGCCAAGATTCGCAGGCCGGAAACACCATATATTTT.

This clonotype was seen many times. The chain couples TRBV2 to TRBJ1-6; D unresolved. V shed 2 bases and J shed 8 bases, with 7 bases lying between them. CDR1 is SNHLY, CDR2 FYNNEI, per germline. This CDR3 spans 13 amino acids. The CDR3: CASSEPQDSPLHF. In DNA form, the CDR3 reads TGTGCCAGCAGTGAACCTCAGGATTCACCCCTCCACTTT.

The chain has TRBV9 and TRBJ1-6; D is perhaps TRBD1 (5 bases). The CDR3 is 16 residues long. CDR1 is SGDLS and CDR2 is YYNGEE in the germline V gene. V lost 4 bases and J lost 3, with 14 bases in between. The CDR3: CASSWGQGFYNSPLHF. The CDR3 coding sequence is TGTGCCAGCAGCTGGGGCCAGGGTTTCTATAATTCACCCCTCCACTTT.